This TCR beta chain derives from a study of cytotoxic CD8 clonotypes in ibrutinib-treated CLL. Study details: Researchers reported about a dozen relapsed/refractory and about 14 treatment-naive patients, roughly 17 of them IGHV unmutated. Mean values per sample were hundreds of thousands of productive templates and tens of thousands of productive rearrangements.

Roughly 2 micrograms of genomic DNA from cryopreserved PBMCs went into TCR beta libraries. There are 15 residues in the CDR3. Germline V gene data show CDR1 as MDHEN and CDR2 as SYDVKM. The trim removed 5 bases at V and 3 bases at J, leaving 9 bases unmatched. Some clones are missing from TCRdb's copy, which holds only in-frame ones; the method was immunoSEQ multiplex PCR. The table records 9,500 to 12,000 clones, around 81% of them present only once. The sequenced sample was PBMCs, obtained at disease progression, from a patient treated with ibrutinib. This chain links TRBV28 with TRBJ2-7; TRBD2 matches at 8 bases. The receptor's source is a human donor with chronic lymphocytic leukemia. The DNA of the CDR3 is TGTGCCAGCAGTCGACCGGGACTAGGGGTCTACGAGCAGTACTTC. Protein sequence: CASSRPGLGVYEQYF. Using reference TRBV28 and TRBJ2-7 for the parts outside the CDR3, the full variable domain is DVKVTQSSRYLVKRTGEKVFLECVQDMDHENMFWYRQDPGLGLRLIYFSYDVKMKEKGDIPEGYSVSREKKERFSLILESASTNQTSMYLCASSRPGLGVYEQYFGPGTRLTVT.